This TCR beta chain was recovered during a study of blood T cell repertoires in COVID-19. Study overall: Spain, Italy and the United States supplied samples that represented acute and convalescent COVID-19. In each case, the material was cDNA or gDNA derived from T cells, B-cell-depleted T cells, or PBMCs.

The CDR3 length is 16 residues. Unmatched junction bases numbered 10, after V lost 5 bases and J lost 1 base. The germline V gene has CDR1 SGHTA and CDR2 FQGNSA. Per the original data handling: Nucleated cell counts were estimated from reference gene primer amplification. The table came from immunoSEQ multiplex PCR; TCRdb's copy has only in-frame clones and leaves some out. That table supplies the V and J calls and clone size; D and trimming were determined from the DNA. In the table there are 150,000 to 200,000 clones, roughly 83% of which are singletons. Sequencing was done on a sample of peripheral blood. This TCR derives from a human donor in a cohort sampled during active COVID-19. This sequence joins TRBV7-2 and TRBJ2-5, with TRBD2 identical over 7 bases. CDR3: CASSRRGGRTQETQYF. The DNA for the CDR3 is TGTGCCAGCAGCCGGAGGGGCGGGAGAACCCAAGAGACCCAGTACTTC.